A selection of T cell receptor beta chains follows, all from one sample in a study of T cells in localized non-small cell lung cancer. Sequencing was performed with immunoSEQ multiplex PCR; in TCRdb, only in-frame clones are kept and a portion is missing. Found here are about 3,000 clones, about a quarter of them singletons; the top ten hold roughly 11%. This specimen was lung tumor tissue, taken before any cancer treatment. The receptors here all came from a female donor older than 55 with stage I lung adenocarcinoma. The CDR3 runs from the conserved cysteine through the conserved F or W. Fields, in order: V gene, D gene, J gene, clone size, CDR3 DNA, CDR3 protein. The D gene is left open where the match is weak. Clone size is given for some rows only: seen once, a few or many times, or a class if the clone is expanded.

TRBV30,-,TRBJ1-3,-,TGTGCCTGGAGTTCGGTGAATGGTGGAAACACCATATATTTT,CAWSSVNGGNTIYF
TRBV5-1,TRBD2,TRBJ2-7,-,TGCGCCAGCAGCTTCGGGGGTCGTTCGGTTCTAGCGGGAGGGCCCTACGAGCAGTACTTC,CASSFGGRSVLAGGPYEQYF
TRBV28,-,TRBJ1-1,few,TGTGCCACCGTTCTCCCGGGGGGCGGGACTGAAGCTTTCTTT,CATVLPGGGTEAFF
TRBV11-3,-,TRBJ2-6,-,TGTGCCAGCAGCCGGACAGCTGGGGCCAACGTCCTGACTTTC,CASSRTAGANVLTF
TRBV10-2,TRBD2,TRBJ2-1,-,TGCGCCAGCAGTGCTACTAGCGGGAGAATCCATGAGCAGTTCTTC,CASSATSGRIHEQFF
TRBV6-8,TRBD1,TRBJ2-3,few,TGTGCCAGCAGTGTAGGGGGCGGTGATACGCAGTATTTT,CASSVGGGDTQYF
TRBV11-3,TRBD1,TRBJ1-1,-,TGTGCCAGCAGCTTAGAGCCGGGACAGGGGTACACTGAAGCTTTCTTT,CASSLEPGQGYTEAFF
TRBV11-3,-,TRBJ2-3,few,TGTGCCAGCAGCTTGGGGGGGCGGGAGCGATTGACAGATACGCAGTATTTT,CASSLGGRERLTDTQYF
TRBV11-3,TRBD1,TRBJ1-1,medium-sized,TGTGCCAGCAGCCCGGGACAGGGGGTCACTGAAGCTTTCTTT,CASSPGQGVTEAFF
TRBV5-1,TRBD1,TRBJ1-1,few,TGCGCCAGCAGCCCCAGGGGGCTCGTGAACACTGAAGCTTTCTTT,CASSPRGLVNTEAFF
TRBV9,-,TRBJ2-2,-,TGTGCCAGCAGTCCCCGCCGGGGCGGGGAGCTGTTTTTT,CASSPRRGGELFF
TRBV28,TRBD2,TRBJ2-7,-,TGTGCCAGCAAAGAACGGGAGGGAATCTACGAGCAGTACTTC,CASKEREGIYEQYF
TRBV25-1,TRBD1,TRBJ2-7,-,TGTGCCAGCAGTGCACCGGGACAGGGTGTGTACGAGCAGTACTTC,CASSAPGQGVYEQYF
TRBV10-3,-,TRBJ2-2,few,TGTGCCAGCGGGCTTTCGAACACCGGGGAGCTGTTTTTT,CASGLSNTGELFF
TRBV11-3,TRBD2,TRBJ2-7,few,TGTGCCAGCAGCCCGGGACTAGCGGGAGACTACGAGCAGTACTTC,CASSPGLAGDYEQYF
TRBV11-3,TRBD1,TRBJ2-5,-,TGTGCCAGCAGTCCAGACAGGGTCCAAGAGACCCAGTACTTC,CASSPDRVQETQYF
TRBV5-1,TRBD1,TRBJ2-6,-,TGCGCCAGCAGCGGGACAGGGGTCGGGGCCAACGTCCTGACTTTC,CASSGTGVGANVLTF
TRBV28,-,TRBJ2-5,few,TGTGCCAGCAGCCCTACTAAGAGGGCCCAGTACTTC,CASSPTKRAQYF
TRBV6-8,-,TRBJ2-1,medium-sized,TGTGCCAGCAGCCACCAAGGGAACAATGAGCAGTTCTTC,CASSHQGNNEQFF
TRBV6-8,-,TRBJ2-3,medium-sized,TGTGCCAGTAGGGACACTAGCACAGATACGCAGTATTTT,CASRDTSTDTQYF
TRBV5-1,TRBD1,TRBJ2-3,few,TGCGCCAGCAGCTTTTTTGGGACAGCTAGCACAGATACGCAGTATTTT,CASSFFGTASTDTQYF
TRBV19,TRBD2,TRBJ2-7,large,TGTGCCAGTAGTACCGCCGGGGGGACCTACGAGCAGTACTTC,CASSTAGGTYEQYF
TRBV28,-,TRBJ2-6,-,TGTGCCAGCAGTTTATTAGGTGTCTCTGGGGCCAACGTCCTGACTTTC,CASSLLGVSGANVLTF
TRBV6-8,TRBD2,TRBJ2-1,few,TGTGCCAGCAGTTCGACTAGCGGGGGATACAATGAGCAGTTCTTC,CASSSTSGGYNEQFF
TRBV10-3,TRBD1,TRBJ2-2,few,TGTGCCATTTACAGGGGAAACACCGGGGAGCTGTTTTTT,CAIYRGNTGELFF
TRBV6-8,-,TRBJ2-2,-,TGTGCCAGCAATGGGTTGGGGGCAGGGAACGTCGGGGAGCTGTTTTTT,CASNGLGAGNVGELFF
TRBV11-3,TRBD1,TRBJ2-7,-,TGTGCCAGCAGCCAACGGGACAGTCTCTACGAGCAGTACTTC,CASSQRDSLYEQYF
TRBV11-3,TRBD2,TRBJ2-5,medium-sized,TGTGCCAGCAGCTCGCGGGAGACCCCTCAGACCCAGTACTTC,CASSSRETPQTQYF
TRBV6-8,TRBD2,TRBJ2-2,few,TGTGCCAGCAGTTACGACCTGACTAGCGGCACCGGGGAGCTGTTTTTT,CASSYDLTSGTGELFF
TRBV9,TRBD2,TRBJ2-3,-,TGTGCCAGCAGCACGGGACTAGCGCCGCTCACAGATACGCAGTATTTT,CASSTGLAPLTDTQYF
TRBV19,TRBD2,TRBJ2-5,few,TGTGCCAGTAGTCAACTCGGACTAGCGGGGATCCAAGAGACCCAGTACTTC,CASSQLGLAGIQETQYF
TRBV11-3,-,TRBJ2-7,-,TGTGCCAGCAGCTTTAGAGCCGATCGGACTTCTCGTTCCTACGAGCAGTACTTC,CASSFRADRTSRSYEQYF
TRBV9,TRBD1,TRBJ2-1,-,TGTGCCAGCAGCTTTACAGGGGTGGGTGAGCAGTTCTTC,CASSFTGVGEQFF
TRBV29-1,TRBD2,TRBJ2-7,-,TGCAGCGTTGAAGCTAGCGGGAGGGGCTCCTACGAGCAGTACTTC,CSVEASGRGSYEQYF
TRBV4-1,-,TRBJ1-1,-,TGCGCCAGCAGCCACCGGGTCTACACTGAAGCTTTCTTT,CASSHRVYTEAFF
TRBV1,-,TRBJ2-3,medium-sized,-,CASSQVGGGSDTQYF
TRBV7-1,-,TRBJ2-1,few,TGTGCCAGCAGCCTTAGCTCCTACAATGAGCAGTTCTTC,CASSLSSYNEQFF
TRBV28,TRBD2,TRBJ2-5,few,TGTGCCAGCAGTTTAGGAGCGGGAGGCTTCCAAGAGACCCAGTACTTC,CASSLGAGGFQETQYF
TRBV30,-,TRBJ1-2,-,TGTGCCTGGAGGTTCGGTAACTATGGCTACACCTTC,CAWRFGNYGYTF
TRBV5-1,-,TRBJ2-6,-,TGCGCCAGCGGGGACGGTAGCTCTGGGGCCAACGTCCTGACTTTC,CASGDGSSGANVLTF
TRBV10-2,TRBD1,TRBJ2-5,-,TGCGCCAGCAGTGCCCCCGGGACAGGGACGGAGACCCAGTACTTC,CASSAPGTGTETQYF
TRBV7-6,-,TRBJ1-3,few,TGTGCCAGCAGCTCCACCATAGGGGGAAACACCATATATTTT,CASSSTIGGNTIYF
TRBV5-1,-,TRBJ2-1,few,TGCGCCAGCAGCTTGGAGCCTAGCGCCGGCGGTGAGCAGTTCTTC,CASSLEPSAGGEQFF
TRBV18,-,TRBJ2-2,-,TGTGCCAGCTCACCATCCTCCAGGGTATGGGACACCGGGGAGCTGTTTTTT,CASSPSSRVWDTGELFF
TRBV5-1,TRBD1,TRBJ2-7,-,TGCGCCAGCAGCGAGACAGGGACAAGGTCCGAGCAGTACTTC,CASSETGTRSEQYF
TRBV6-8,TRBD1,TRBJ2-5,few,TGTGCCAGCAGCCACTCCCGGGACAGGGGGCGAGAGACCCAGTACTTC,CASSHSRDRGRETQYF
TRBV11-3,TRBD1,TRBJ1-5,few,TGTGCCAGCAGCTTTGGGCGACAGGGGAATCAGCCCCAGCATTTT,CASSFGRQGNQPQHF
TRBV6-8,TRBD1,TRBJ1-1,-,TGTGCCAGCAGTCTTCCGGGACAGGCTGAAGCTTTCTTT,CASSLPGQAEAFF
TRBV29-1,TRBD2,TRBJ2-2,-,TGCAGCGTTGGACTAGCGGGAGAGATCGGGGAGCTGTTTTTT,CSVGLAGEIGELFF
TRBV18,-,TRBJ2-6,-,TGTGCCAGCTCACCAAAGACAGGCCGGAGCTCTGGGGCCAACGTCCTGACTTTC,CASSPKTGRSSGANVLTF
TRBV6-8,TRBD1,TRBJ2-7,few,TGTGCCAGCAGTTACTCCGGGACAGGGGGTAGCGAGCAGTACTTC,CASSYSGTGGSEQYF
TRBV6-8,TRBD2,TRBJ2-7,few,TGTGCCATCGGACGGCTCCGGGAGGGCCGGTACGAGCAGTACTTC,CAIGRLREGRYEQYF
TRBV11-3,-,TRBJ1-1,few,TGTGCCAGCAGCTATGTCACCCGGAACACTGAAGCTTTCTTT,CASSYVTRNTEAFF